These T cell receptor beta chains were read from a single sample in a study of T-cell reconstitution after alpha-beta-depleted transplantation in children. MiXCR was run by TCRdb on the PCR reads, yielding one entry per CDR3 protein. The sample lists just under 350,000 distinct CDR3 sequences, about 17% occurring once. Sequenced here: PBMCs, mostly from graft donor cells, sampled 360 days after TCRalphabeta/CD19-depleted stem cell transplant. The receptor source for this set is a male patient between 2 and 9 years old who had a stem cell transplant for acute lymphoblastic leukemia, so the T cells may come from the graft donor. Each CDR3 is given with its conserved first and last residue.

j_call,v_call,cdr3_aa
TRBJ2-7,TRBV5-1,CASSWRDSEYEQYF
TRBJ2-1,TRBV18,CASSPPTDSDNEQFF
TRBJ2-3,TRBV7-6,CASSLAASGLTDTQYF
TRBJ1-1,TRBV7-3,CASSIQSAWTEAFF
TRBJ1-2,TRBV7-6,CASSLKGGNYGYTF
TRBJ2-7,TRBV12-3/TRBV12-4,CASPRDKNYEQYF
TRBJ2-1,TRBV4-1,CASSWDYPDYNEQFF
TRBJ1-1,TRBV7-9,CASNGQGATEAFF
TRBJ2-3,TRBV10-3,CAITPGPSTDTQYF
TRBJ2-7,TRBV5-1,CASSPRTGSSYEQYF
TRBJ2-1,TRBV29-1,CSDMKDREQFF
TRBJ2-5,TRBV27,CASSGSGSYGETQYF
TRBJ2-1,TRBV5-5,CASTPLGNEQFF
TRBJ2-7,TRBV4-3,CASSQDLLLYEQYF
TRBJ2-7,TRBV21-1,CASRNRVGLSRSYEQYF
TRBJ2-1,TRBV12-3/TRBV12-4,CASRPDGGSYNEQFF
TRBJ2-2,TRBV18,CASSPTGGVGGELFF
TRBJ2-3,TRBV27,CASSLYGSGTDTQYF
TRBJ1-1,TRBV30,CAWKFGGVNTEAFF
TRBJ1-1,TRBV5-1,CASSNSGHQNTEAFF
TRBJ2-2,TRBV12-3/TRBV12-4,CASSFQGRAPSEELFF